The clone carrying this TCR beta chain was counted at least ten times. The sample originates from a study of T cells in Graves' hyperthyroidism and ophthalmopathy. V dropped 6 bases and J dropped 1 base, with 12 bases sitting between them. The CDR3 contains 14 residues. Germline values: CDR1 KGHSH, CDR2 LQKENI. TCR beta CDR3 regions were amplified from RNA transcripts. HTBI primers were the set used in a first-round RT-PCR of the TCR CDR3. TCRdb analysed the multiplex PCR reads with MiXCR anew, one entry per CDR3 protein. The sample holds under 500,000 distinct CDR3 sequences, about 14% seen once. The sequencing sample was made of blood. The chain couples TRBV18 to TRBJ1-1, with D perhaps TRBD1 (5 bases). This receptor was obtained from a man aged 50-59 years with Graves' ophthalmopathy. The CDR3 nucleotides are TGTGCCAGCTCCCTAGGGACTGGGAACACTGAAGCTTTCTTT. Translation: CASSLGTGNTEAFF.